This TCR beta chain was sequenced during a study of regulatory T cells in long-lasting Graves disease. HTBI primers from iRepertoire and Arm-PCR of CDR3 regions yielded the TCR beta libraries. A single record per CDR3 protein comes from TCRdb applying MiXCR to the multiplex PCR reads. Of hundreds of thousands of distinct CDR3 sequences listed, 15% to 20% are singletons. This clonotype was detected a few times. Time point reported: newly diagnosed GD, antithyroid drugs for less than 3 months. The TCR library was made from RNA that had been extracted from PBMCs in TRIzol. American Thyroid Association guidelines defined Graves' disease diagnosis. This sample was also put to use in a study of T cells in Graves' hyperthyroidism and ophthalmopathy. Per that study: Hyperthyroidism had been newly diagnosed in patients aged 18 to 65, and its duration was under 2 months. From stable hyperthyroidism, ophthalmopathy was set apart by a 13 V-J model.

This clonotype was sampled from a woman younger than 45 with Graves disease. The sample consisted of peripheral blood mononuclear cells (PBMCs), taken at new diagnosis, from a patient treated with antithyroid drugs.

The CDR3 loop reads CSASDTRAAYEQYF. As DNA, the CDR3 is TGCAGTGCTAGTGATACGCGGGCCGCCTACGAGCAGTACTTC. The chain is built from TRBV20-1 and TRBJ2-7; possible D gene TRBD2, 5 bases. V lost 3 bases and J 2 bases, leaving 14 bases between the germline ends. Germline V gives CDR1 DFQATT, CDR2 SNEGSKA (reference sequence). This CDR3 has 14 amino acids.